This T cell receptor beta chain was retrieved from a study of T cell responses to AZD1222 COVID-19 vaccine. Study results and limitations: Spike-specific TCR breadth rose after two AZD1222 doses, and depth rose as well. There were vaccine-associated CD4 TCRs across spike, dominant at 160-218 and 743-854.

As for this clone: Antigen specificity is unknown. Other DNA sequences within the sample encode an identical CDR3.

V shed 0 bases and J shed 2 bases, with 6 bases lying between them. The V gene's germline CDR1 is SGDLS and CDR2 YYNGEE. The CDR3 sequence is 14 residues long. Second-dose schedules of about 4 or about 12 weeks were combined. Only in-frame clones appear in the TCRdb table, and some are missing; sequencing was by immunoSEQ multiplex PCR. The table lists 200,000 or so clones, around 93% of them singletons, with over 0.95% in the top ten. The starting material was peripheral blood, obtained 28 days after the second AZD1222 dose. The TCR sequence derives from an adult who received the AZD1222 COVID-19 vaccine. This chain joins TRBV9 and TRBJ1-5; D gene unclear. The CDR3 DNA sequence: TGTGCCAGCAGCGTAGGGCAGGGCAATCAGCCCCAGCATTTT. Protein product: CASSVGQGNQPQHF.